This T cell receptor (beta chain) appears in the sequencing data of a study of cytomegalovirus exposure and HLA in healthy donors. Background on the study: A previous analysis identified 95 million to 140 million unique TCR beta sequences derived from some 200 million T cells.

The study ran its PCR with 60 Vbeta and 13 Jbeta primers. Assay used: immunoSEQ multiplex PCR; TCRdb lists only in-frame clones, some missing. The sample shows about 130,000 clones, 75% to 85% of them seen only once. The sequencing input was PBMCs. The sequence was collected from a woman aged 40 to 50 in good health and CMV-seropositive.

CDR3 nucleotides: TGTGCCAGCACCGGAGGGACCGGGGAGCTGTTTTTT. Amino acids: CASTGGTGELFF. The chain joins TRBV4-2 to TRBJ2-2; D possibly corresponds to TRBD2 (6 bases). V lost 7 bases and J lost 5, with 8 bases in between. This CDR3 region has 12 residues. CDR1 LGHNA and CDR2 YNFKEQ come from the germline V gene.